This paragraph covers one T cell receptor (beta chain) sequence. This entry comes from a study of CD8+ T cells in alopecia areata. Extracted from the samples, RNA was reverse transcribed into cDNA to serve as the sequencing template. Profiling relied on immunoSEQ multiplex PCR, and the TCRdb table lists in-frame clones only, not all of them. The sample yields more than 150,000 clones, around 49% seen once. The CDR3 length is 12 residues. The V and J ends lost 2 bases and 4 bases respectively, with 6 bases between them. The germline V gene encodes CDR1 PRHDT and CDR2 FYEKMQ (reference sequence). Sample treatment: oral pan-JAK inhibitor, 5-10 mg twice daily.

The receptor was derived from a human donor with alopecia areata. This chain uses TRBV13 with TRBJ2-7, with unresolved D. The sequences come from CD8+ T cells sorted from blood, collected around week 53, from a patient treated with tofacitinib. Here the CDR3 reads CASSLIPYEQYF. CDR3 nucleotide sequence: TGTGCCAGCAGCTTAATCCCTTACGAGCAGTACTTC.